This TCR beta chain was documented in a study of blood T cell repertoires in COVID-19. Turning to the study itself: In Cohort 3, a recovered donor had either two negative PCRs, clearance, or symptom resolution. Samples taken during acute and convalescent COVID-19 were collected in the United States, Italy and Spain.

Clinical histories supplied by participants themselves formed the basis of cohort assignment. In the original analysis: Scientists estimated how many nucleated cells there were by amplifying reference gene primers. Sequencing was performed with immunoSEQ multiplex PCR; in TCRdb, only in-frame clones are kept and a portion is missing. V and J calls and clone size are those listed in that table; D and trimming were worked out from the DNA. The repertoire holds 250,000 to 300,000 clones, approximately 90% seen once, with 2% in the top ten. The junction had 8 bases not matched to a gene; V was cut back by 6 bases and J by 9 bases. CDR1 and CDR2 from the germline V gene are DFQATT and SNEGSKA (reference sequence). There are 11 residues in the CDR3.

This clonotype was obtained from a woman aged 55-75 years in a cohort exposed to, infected with or recovered from COVID-19 (not recorded which). The chain joins TRBV20-1 to TRBJ2-7; 7 bases map to TRBD2. Material for sequencing was PBMCs or T cells enriched from blood (not recorded which). Here the CDR3 reads CSAGGSPGQYF. CDR3 DNA sequence: TGCAGTGCCGGGGGGTCCCCTGGGCAGTACTTC.